These 25 T cell receptor beta chains were sequenced from one sample in a study of cytomegalovirus exposure and HLA in healthy donors. PCR primers comprised 60 Vbeta and 13 Jbeta primers. TCRdb keeps only in-frame clones here, not all; method: immunoSEQ multiplex PCR. Among a few hundred thousand clones, 80% to 90% were seen once, and the ten largest hold around 2.8%. Material: PBMCs. These receptors were collected from a man between 25 and 39 years old in good health and CMV-seronegative.

The chain uses TRBV5-1 and TRBJ1-3, with D unclear. The CDR3 spans 14 residues. V lost 4 bases and J lost 4, with 12 bases in between. Looked up from germline, CDR1 is SGHRS and CDR2 is YFSETQ. For the CDR3, the DNA is TGCGCCAGCAGCCCCGACACGCAAGGAAACACCATATATTTT. This sequence encodes CASSPDTQGNTIYF.

The chain uses TRBV6-5 and TRBJ1-6; possible D gene TRBD1, 5 bases. CDR3 size: 16 residues. Germline V gene lookup returns CDR1 MNHEY and CDR2 SVGAGI. V was clipped by 1 base and J by 8 bases, with 15 bases between them. The CDR3 DNA sequence: TGTGCCAGCAGTTACTTGACAGTCCAAGAGGATTCACCCCTCCACTTT. Translation gives CASSYLTVQEDSPLHF.

This clone was seen only a few times. This sequence joins TRBV6-1 and TRBJ2-3, with 10 bases identical to TRBD2. The CDR3 consists of 14 residues. V dropped 6 bases and J dropped 4; count of bases not matched to a gene: 4. The V gene's germline CDR1 is MNHNS and CDR2 SASEGT. CDR3 region: CASRGTSDPDTQYF. The CDR3 DNA is TGTGCCAGCAGAGGGACTAGCGATCCAGATACGCAGTATTTT.

This chain links TRBV7-6 with TRBJ2-2; D unclear. Trimming pared 5 bases from V and 2 bases from J, leaving 3 bases between. The CDR3 spans 12 residues. Germline lookup yields CDR1 SGHVS and CDR2 FNYEAQ. For the CDR3, the DNA is TGTGCCAGCAGCCGTAACACCGGGGAGCTGTTTTTT. Its protein is CASSRNTGELFF.

The gene calls are TRBV7-9 and TRBJ2-7, with D unclear. The CDR3 loop spans 13 amino acids. Deletions cut 5 bases from V and 6 bases from J, with 14 bases between. Germline V gene data show CDR1 as SEHNR and CDR2 as FQNEAQ (reference sequence). CDR3 sequence: CASSQRPELEQYF. DNA for the CDR3: TGTGCCAGCAGCCAGCGACCAGAGCTCGAGCAGTACTTC.

Comment on this clone: The sample carries other DNA sequences with the same CDR3. J is TRBJ2-5 and V is TRBV18, with D unresolved. CDR3 length: 11 amino acids. Trimming took 5 bases from V and 2 from J, leaving 3 bases between them. Germline V CDR1 and CDR2: KGHSH, LQKENI. The CDR3 DNA is TGTGCCAGCTCATTACAAGAGACCCAGTACTTC. It codes for CASSLQETQYF.

The genes are TRBV21-1 and TRBJ2-3; TRBD2 was called by the table and not checked on the DNA. TRBV21-1 is deemed a pseudogene. The CDR3 is 17 residues long. CDR3 coding DNA: TGTGCCAGCAGCAAAGACGATACGAGCGGGGTCTTAGATACGCAGTATTTT. This sequence encodes CASSKDDTSGVLDTQYF.

The rearrangement uses TRBV4-1 and TRBJ1-5; TRBD1 is a possible D gene (6 bases). V was shortened by 4 bases and J by 5 bases, with 12 bases between the two germline ends. The CDR3 is 14 residues long. Germline CDR1 is MGHRA and CDR2 is YSYEKL. CDR3 sequence (DNA): TGCGCCAGCAGCCCTCGACAGGAATATCAGCCCCAGCATTTT. It is translated as CASSPRQEYQPQHF.

The genes are TRBV19 and TRBJ2-5; D might be TRBD1 (5 bases). Trimming removed 2 bases from V and 2 bases from J, with 9 bases in between. The CDR3 spans 14 residues. Germline loops: CDR1 LNHDA, CDR2 SQIVND (reference sequence). CDR3 sequence reads: CASSIPREQETQYF. The CDR3, as DNA: TGTGCCAGTAGTATACCCAGGGAACAAGAGACCCAGTACTTC.

This chain links TRBV15 with TRBJ2-7, with 7 bases aligning to TRBD2. V was pared by 0 bases and J by 8 bases, with 7 bases of the junction left unmatched. This CDR3 region has 14 residues. Per germline, CDR1 LNHNV and CDR2 YYDKDF (reference sequence). The CDR3 loop reads CATSRDISGAQQYF. Written as DNA, the CDR3 is TGTGCCACCAGCAGAGATATCAGCGGGGCACAGCAGTACTTC. The whole variable domain, filled in from reference TRBV15 and TRBJ2-7, reads DAMVIQNPRYQVTQFGKPVTLSCSQTLNHNVMYWYQQKSSQAPKLLFHYYDKDFNNEADTPDNFQSRRPNTSFCFLDIRSPGLGDTAMYLCATSRDISGAQQYFGPGTRLTVT.

The chain links TRBV27 to TRBJ1-5, with TRBD1 matching over 7 bases. The germline V gene encodes CDR1 MNHEY and CDR2 SMNVEV (reference sequence). V shed 5 bases, J shed 2 bases, and the junction held 21 bases outside the gene matches. The CDR3 is 20 amino acids. CDR3 sequence (DNA): TGTGCCAGCAGTGCAGCTCTGACAGGGACTCAACTAGATGGCAATCAGCCCCAGCATTTT. Translated, it gives CASSAALTGTQLDGNQPQHF.

The chain links TRBV7-2 to TRBJ2-1, with D unclear. CDR1 and CDR2 (germline): SGHTA, FQGNSA. The ends were cut back, 5 bases at V and 4 bases at J, with 9 bases in the middle. The CDR3 contains 13 residues. This chain's CDR3 is CASSNRGYNEQFF. The CDR3 nucleotides read TGTGCCAGCAGCAACCGCGGTTACAATGAGCAGTTCTTC.

The V gene is TRBV28, the J gene TRBJ1-6; 9 bases map to TRBD1. Germline CDR1 reads MDHEN; CDR2 reads SYDVKM. V shed 5 bases, J shed 7 bases, and the junction held 6 bases outside the gene matches. The CDR3 spans 15 residues. CDR3 bases: TGTGCCAGCAGTCGGGACAGGGCGCGGAATTCACCCCTCCACTTT. It translates to CASSRDRARNSPLHF.

The chain links TRBV6-5 to TRBJ2-6; D gene ambiguous. Germline V CDR1 and CDR2: MNHEY, SVGAGI. This CDR3 region has 14 residues. V shed 5 bases and J shed 3 bases, with 8 bases lying between them. The CDR3 is CASSSLVGANVLTF. The CDR3 DNA follows: TGTGCCAGCAGTAGCCTGGTTGGGGCCAACGTCCTGACTTTC.

This chain connects TRBV19 to TRBJ1-1; D remains ambiguous. This CDR3 has 10 residues. CDR1 and CDR2 (germline): LNHDA, SQIVND (reference sequence). Trimming removed 10 bases at V and 3 bases at J, with 6 bases between. Here the CDR3 DNA reads TGTGCCACCCGGGACACTGAAGCTTTCTTT. The encoded protein is CATRDTEAFF.

This clone was recorded only once. The rearrangement joins TRBV18 to TRBJ2-7; the match to TRBD1 covers 10 bases. This CDR3 spans 15 amino acids. In germline, CDR1 is KGHSH, CDR2 LQKENI. The V gene end was trimmed by 6 bases and the J gene end by 4 bases; junction bases not matched to a gene: 9. Written as DNA, the CDR3 is TGTGCCAGCTCCGTCGGACAGGGGGGACAGTACGAGCAGTACTTC. It is translated as CASSVGQGGQYEQYF.

This chain links TRBV5-1 with TRBJ1-4; maybe TRBD1 (5 bases). V lost 4 bases and J 5 bases, leaving 21 bases between the germline ends. Germline V gene data show CDR1 as SGHRS and CDR2 as YFSETQ. The CDR3 has 17 residues. The CDR3 spells CASSRGGGEGMNEKLFF. For the CDR3, the DNA is TGCGCCAGCAGCCGCGGAGGAGGGGAAGGAATGAATGAAAAACTGTTTTTT.

The chain uses TRBV28 and TRBJ1-5, with a weak D call TRBD1 (5 bases). CDR3 length equals 14 residues. Germline V gene data show CDR1 as MDHEN and CDR2 as SYDVKM. Trimming left V 3 bases short and J 5 bases short, with 11 bases between. CDR3 protein: CASSFGGWDQPQHF. CDR3 nucleotide sequence: TGTGCCAGCAGTTTTGGGGGGTGGGATCAGCCCCAGCATTTT.

This clone was seen just once. V and J are TRBV6-5 and TRBJ1-5; D uncertain. The CDR3 length is 12 residues. Germline V gives CDR1 MNHEY, CDR2 SVGAGI. Trimming left V 5 bases short and J 2 bases short, with 4 bases between. DNA of the CDR3: TGTGCCAGCAGTCAGGGCAATCAGCCCCAGCATTTT. Its translation is CASSQGNQPQHF.

This chain connects TRBV10-3 to TRBJ2-7, with 9 bases that match TRBD2. V gave up 8 bases and J gave up 6 bases; unmatched junction bases: 8. Germline V CDR1 and CDR2: ENHRY, SYGVKD. The CDR3 length is 13 residues. CDR3 in amino acids: CAIASGAPGEQYF. The DNA of the CDR3 is TGTGCCATCGCTAGCGGGGCCCCGGGCGAGCAGTACTTC.

The J gene is TRBJ2-2, the V gene TRBV18; TRBD1 aligns across 7 bases. Germline assignment: CDR1 KGHSH and CDR2 LQKENI. Trimming at V came to 3 bases and at J to 5 bases, leaving 12 bases not matched to a gene. The CDR3 extends over 17 amino acids. CDR3 in amino acids: CASSPGRDSRVTGELFF. CDR3 DNA: TGTGCCAGCTCACCCGGACGGGACAGCCGGGTGACCGGGGAGCTGTTTTTT.

The chain recombines TRBV27 with TRBJ1-6; D uncertain. Germline V gives CDR1 MNHEY, CDR2 SMNVEV (reference sequence). The germline V and J ends were trimmed by 2 bases and 6 bases, with 8 bases remaining between them. The CDR3 loop spans 14 amino acids. CDR3 in DNA: TGTGCCAGCAGTTTACCGGCGGTTAATTCACCCCTCCACTTT. Translated, it gives CASSLPAVNSPLHF.

The chain employs TRBV7-6 and TRBJ2-7; tentative D call: TRBD2 (5 bases). V lost 2 bases and J lost 7, with 21 bases in between. Germline CDR1 and CDR2: SGHVS and FNYEAQ. The CDR3 is 16 residues long. CDR3 residues: CASSLQSGPDPGEQYF. DNA for the CDR3: TGTGCCAGCAGCTTACAATCCGGGCCTGATCCGGGGGAGCAGTACTTC.

This clone was counted between two and nine times. The chain is built from TRBV6-5 and TRBJ1-5; D possibly corresponds to TRBD1 (6 bases). V dropped 5 bases and J dropped 6 bases, with 14 bases sitting between them. Germline CDR1 reads MNHEY; CDR2 reads SVGAGI. The CDR3 is 14 residues long. Written as DNA, the CDR3 is TGTGCCAGCAGTGCGGACAGAAGTGGTCAGCCCCAGCATTTT. This translates into CASSADRSGQPQHF.

The chain couples TRBV14 to TRBJ2-5, with 8 bases aligning to TRBD1. From germline, CDR1 is SGHDN and CDR2 FVKESK. The J segment lost 3 bases and the V segment lost 4 bases, leaving 13 bases of the junction unmatched. This CDR3 is 17 amino acids long. In DNA, the CDR3 is TGTGCCAGCAGCCCGAGATGGACAGGGATTATGAAAGAGACCCAGTACTTC. Its translation is CASSPRWTGIMKETQYF.